This TCR beta chain stems from a study of blood T cell repertoires in COVID-19. In the original processing: Scientists estimated how many nucleated cells there were by amplifying reference gene primers. Here immunoSEQ multiplex PCR was the method, and the copy in TCRdb shows in-frame clones only, minus some. V, J and clone size derive from that table, while D and trimming were established from the DNA sequence. The sample has approximately 70,000 clones, over 80% seen once; the top ten hold roughly 2.5%. Trimming left V 6 bases short and J 3 bases short, with 13 bases between. CDR3 length: 14 residues. Germline V gene sequence: CDR1 LNHDA, CDR2 SQIVND (reference sequence).

V usage is TRBV19 and J usage is TRBJ2-3, with D unresolved. The sample consisted of peripheral blood. This receptor was identified in a man older than 75 with active or convalescent COVID-19. The CDR3 sequence: CASRPLPGTDTQYF. CDR3 sequence (DNA): TGTGCCAGTAGACCCCTACCCGGGACAGATACGCAGTATTTT.